This is a list of T cell receptor beta chains from one sample in a study of T cell responses to AZD1222 COVID-19 vaccine. Some clones are missing from TCRdb's copy, which holds only in-frame ones; the method was immunoSEQ multiplex PCR. The sample lists roughly 250,000 clones; over 85% were seen once. Material: peripheral blood, obtained on day 0 of AZD1222 vaccination. These receptors came from an adult in good health. CDR3s include the opening cysteine and the closing phenylalanine or tryptophan. The D gene is left open where the match is weak. Only part of the rows carry a size: once, few, many, or a class if the clone is expanded.

CDR3 DNA: TGTGCCAGCAGCGTAGATGGAGGGCTGGGCTACACCTTC
CDR3 protein: CASSVDGGLGYTF
D gene: NA
clone size: once
V gene: TRBV9
J gene: TRBJ1-2

CDR3 DNA: TGTGCCAGCAGCTCGGGATGGGAGTATAAAGAGACCCAGTACTTC
CDR3 protein: CASSSGWEYKETQYF
D gene: NA
clone size: NA
V gene: TRBV11-2
J gene: TRBJ2-5

CDR3 DNA: TGTGCCACCAGCAGAGTCGGCGGTTTGGCGAACACTGAAGCTTTCTTT
CDR3 protein: CATSRVGGLANTEAFF
D gene: NA
clone size: once
V gene: TRBV15
J gene: TRBJ1-1

CDR3 DNA: TGTGCCAGCACTACAGGGGATCAGCCCCAGCATTTT
CDR3 protein: CASTTGDQPQHF
D gene: TRBD1
clone size: NA
V gene: TRBV19
J gene: TRBJ1-5

CDR3 DNA: TGTGCCAGCAGTGATCCGGGACTAGCTCTCGAGCAGTACTTC
CDR3 protein: CASSDPGLALEQYF
D gene: TRBD2
clone size: NA
V gene: TRBV25-1
J gene: TRBJ2-7

CDR3 DNA: TGTGCCAGCAAGTTGGAGTCCTATAATTCACCCCTCCACTTT
CDR3 protein: CASKLESYNSPLHF
D gene: NA
clone size: NA
V gene: TRBV2
J gene: TRBJ1-6

CDR3 DNA: TGTGCCAGCAGTTCATCAGGTGCTGGTTATGGCTACACCTTC
CDR3 protein: CASSSSGAGYGYTF
D gene: NA
clone size: NA
V gene: TRBV28
J gene: TRBJ1-2

CDR3 DNA: TGTGCCAGCAGTTACTCGATAAGGGACAGGTCCTCCTACGAGCAGTACTTC
CDR3 protein: CASSYSIRDRSSYEQYF
D gene: TRBD1
clone size: NA
V gene: TRBV6-2/TRBV6-3
J gene: TRBJ2-7

CDR3 DNA: TGTGCCAGCAGCGCACGCCTAACAGGAGTGGATGAGCAGTACTTC
CDR3 protein: CASSARLTGVDEQYF
D gene: NA
clone size: few
V gene: TRBV7-3
J gene: TRBJ2-7

CDR3 DNA: TGTGCCAGCAGCTGGGGATACGAGCAGTACTTC
CDR3 protein: CASSWGYEQYF
D gene: NA
clone size: NA
V gene: TRBV28
J gene: TRBJ2-7

CDR3 DNA: TGTGCCACCGCCCCGACTAGCGGGTACAATGAGCAGTTCTTC
CDR3 protein: CATAPTSGYNEQFF
D gene: TRBD2
clone size: once
V gene: TRBV6-5
J gene: TRBJ2-1

CDR3 DNA: TGTGCCAGCAGCCTCGGACAGAACTATGGCTACACCTTC
CDR3 protein: CASSLGQNYGYTF
D gene: NA
clone size: NA
V gene: TRBV7-9
J gene: TRBJ1-2

CDR3 DNA: TGTGCCAGTAGTATATCCCCAGGAGGTTCCTACGAGCAGTACTTC
CDR3 protein: CASSISPGGSYEQYF
D gene: NA
clone size: once
V gene: TRBV19
J gene: TRBJ2-7

CDR3 DNA: TGCGCCAGCAGCCAAGATCTGGGGGGAGGGCCGGGGGAGACCCAGTACTTC
CDR3 protein: CASSQDLGGGPGETQYF
D gene: TRBD2
clone size: NA
V gene: TRBV4-3
J gene: TRBJ2-5

CDR3 DNA: TGTGCCAGCAGCCCCTTGACTAGCGGGAGGCCGTCCCAAGAGACCCAGTACTTC
CDR3 protein: CASSPLTSGRPSQETQYF
D gene: TRBD2
clone size: NA
V gene: TRBV3-1/TRBV3-2
J gene: TRBJ2-5

CDR3 DNA: TGTGCCAGCAGCCCAGGAAGTAGCGGAGCAGATACGCAGTATTTT
CDR3 protein: CASSPGSSGADTQYF
D gene: NA
clone size: NA
V gene: TRBV7-3
J gene: TRBJ2-3

CDR3 DNA: TGTGCCAGCAGTTTCGGAGGCAGCGCCAAAAACATTCAGTACTTC
CDR3 protein: CASSFGGSAKNIQYF
D gene: NA
clone size: NA
V gene: TRBV28
J gene: TRBJ2-4

CDR3 DNA: TGTGCCAGCAGCGTAGTAGGGGACAGCTCCTACGAGCAGTACTTC
CDR3 protein: CASSVVGDSSYEQYF
D gene: TRBD1
clone size: NA
V gene: TRBV9
J gene: TRBJ2-7

CDR3 DNA: TGTGCCAGCAACACCGGGGGCAGGGAGGCGTCACCCCTCCACTTT
CDR3 protein: CASNTGGREASPLHF
D gene: NA
clone size: NA
V gene: TRBV2
J gene: TRBJ1-6

CDR3 DNA: TGTGCCAGCAGCTTCTTGGGACAAATGAACACCGGGGAGCTGTTTTTT
CDR3 protein: CASSFLGQMNTGELFF
D gene: NA
clone size: NA
V gene: TRBV5-6
J gene: TRBJ2-2

CDR3 DNA: TGCGCCAGCAGCACCGGACAGGACGGAAACACCATATATTTT
CDR3 protein: CASSTGQDGNTIYF
D gene: TRBD1
clone size: NA
V gene: TRBV5-1
J gene: TRBJ1-3

CDR3 DNA: TGTGCCAGCAGTTTACGACAGGGCGGCTACACCTTC
CDR3 protein: CASSLRQGGYTF
D gene: TRBD1
clone size: NA
V gene: TRBV6-2/TRBV6-3
J gene: TRBJ1-2

CDR3 DNA: TGTGCCAGCAGCAACAGGGGGCGCCGAATTACCGGGGAGCTGTTTTTT
CDR3 protein: CASSNRGRRITGELFF
D gene: TRBD1
clone size: NA
V gene: TRBV2
J gene: TRBJ2-2

CDR3 DNA: TGTGCCAGTACCACGACAGTAAATCAGCCCCAGCATTTT
CDR3 protein: CASTTTVNQPQHF
D gene: NA
clone size: once
V gene: TRBV19
J gene: TRBJ1-5

CDR3 DNA: TGTGCCAGCAGCGCCCAGGGCTTGAACACTGAAGCTTTCTTT
CDR3 protein: CASSAQGLNTEAFF
D gene: NA
clone size: NA
V gene: TRBV5-6
J gene: TRBJ1-1

CDR3 DNA: TGTGCCAGCAGCTGGGGGGGTGTACGTGAGACCCAGTACTTC
CDR3 protein: CASSWGGVRETQYF
D gene: TRBD2
clone size: NA
V gene: TRBV7-2
J gene: TRBJ2-5

CDR3 DNA: TGTGCCAGCAACCCAACGCCGGGACAGGGAGAGGAAAAACTGTTTTTT
CDR3 protein: CASNPTPGQGEEKLFF
D gene: TRBD1
clone size: NA
V gene: TRBV28
J gene: TRBJ1-4

CDR3 DNA: TGTGCCAGCAGCCGTGGAGGTGTGTACAATGAGCAGTTCTTC
CDR3 protein: CASSRGGVYNEQFF
D gene: NA
clone size: NA
V gene: TRBV7-9
J gene: TRBJ2-1

CDR3 DNA: TGTGCCAGCGGACGAGGAGATGAGCAGTTCTTC
CDR3 protein: CASGRGDEQFF
D gene: NA
clone size: NA
V gene: TRBV25-1
J gene: TRBJ2-1

CDR3 DNA: TGTGCCAGCAGCCGGGACAGGTTGGGCTCCTACAATGAGCAGTTCTTC
CDR3 protein: CASSRDRLGSYNEQFF
D gene: TRBD1
clone size: NA
V gene: TRBV2
J gene: TRBJ2-1

CDR3 DNA: TGCGCCAGCAGCTTGGGAGGGGACCCTAATCAGCCCCAGCATTTT
CDR3 protein: CASSLGGDPNQPQHF
D gene: NA
clone size: few
V gene: TRBV5-1
J gene: TRBJ1-5

CDR3 DNA: TGTGCCAGCAGTTCGGACAGGGGGCCGTACGAGCAGTACTTC
CDR3 protein: CASSSDRGPYEQYF
D gene: TRBD1
clone size: NA
V gene: TRBV27
J gene: TRBJ2-7

CDR3 DNA: TGTGCCAGTAGTATGGCAAACACCGGGGGAACCTATGGCTACACCTTC
CDR3 protein: CASSMANTGGTYGYTF
D gene: NA
clone size: NA
V gene: TRBV19
J gene: TRBJ1-2

CDR3 DNA: TGTGCCAGCTCTGATCTAGCTTACAATGAGCAGTTCTTC
CDR3 protein: CASSDLAYNEQFF
D gene: NA
clone size: NA
V gene: TRBV2
J gene: TRBJ2-1

CDR3 DNA: TGCAGCTTCTCGGACGGGAATCAGCCCCAGCATTTT
CDR3 protein: CSFSDGNQPQHF
D gene: NA
clone size: NA
V gene: TRBV29-1
J gene: TRBJ1-5

CDR3 DNA: TGCGCCAGCAGCCGGGCCTTAACAAACTATGGCTACACCTTC
CDR3 protein: CASSRALTNYGYTF
D gene: NA
clone size: NA
V gene: TRBV4-1
J gene: TRBJ1-2

CDR3 DNA: TGTGCCAGCGCACAGGACAGGGTCAACTATGGCTACACCTTC
CDR3 protein: CASAQDRVNYGYTF
D gene: TRBD1
clone size: NA
V gene: TRBV2
J gene: TRBJ1-2

CDR3 DNA: TGCGCCAGCAGCCTGCGGGGGGGATACACCTTC
CDR3 protein: CASSLRGGYTF
D gene: NA
clone size: NA
V gene: TRBV4-1
J gene: TRBJ1-2

CDR3 DNA: TGTGCCAGCTCACCAGGATCCCCGGATGATACGCAGTATTTT
CDR3 protein: CASSPGSPDDTQYF
D gene: NA
clone size: NA
V gene: TRBV18
J gene: TRBJ2-3

CDR3 DNA: TGTGCCAGCAGCCCCAGGGGACAGGGGGCAAACGAGCAGTACTTC
CDR3 protein: CASSPRGQGANEQYF
D gene: TRBD1
clone size: NA
V gene: TRBV7-9
J gene: TRBJ2-7